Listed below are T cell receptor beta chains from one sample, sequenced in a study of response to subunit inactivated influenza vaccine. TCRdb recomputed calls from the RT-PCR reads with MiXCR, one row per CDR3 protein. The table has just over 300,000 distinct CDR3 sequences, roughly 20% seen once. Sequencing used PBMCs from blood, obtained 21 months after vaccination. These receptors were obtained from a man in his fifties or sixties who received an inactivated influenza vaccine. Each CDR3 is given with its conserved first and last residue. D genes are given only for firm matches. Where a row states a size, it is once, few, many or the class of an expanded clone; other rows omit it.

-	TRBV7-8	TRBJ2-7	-	CASSNREGSGEQYF	TGTGCCAGCAGTAACAGGGAAGGGTCGGGCGAGCAGTACTTC
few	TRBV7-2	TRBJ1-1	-	CASSLGDSQRTFF	TGTGCCAGCAGCTTAGGGGATTCCCAAAGAACTTTCTTT
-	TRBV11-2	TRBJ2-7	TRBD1	CASSLVGQGSYEQYF	TGTGCCAGCAGCTTAGTGGGACAGGGGTCCTACGAGCAGTACTTC
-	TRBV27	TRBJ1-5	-	CASSLLGGRGSNQPQHF	TGTGCCAGCAGTCTTCTGGGGGGGAGGGGAAGCAATCAGCCCCAGCATTTT
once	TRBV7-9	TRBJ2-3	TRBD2	CASSEGLAGGLTDTQYF	TGTGCCAGCAGCGAGGGACTAGCGGGGGGGCTCACAGATACGCAGTATTTT
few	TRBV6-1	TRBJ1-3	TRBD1	CASSQAPGTGGTIYF	TGTGCCAGCAGCCAAGCACCGGGGACAGGGGGCACCATATATTTT
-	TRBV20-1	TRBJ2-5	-	CSAREQLATQYF	TGCAGTGCTAGAGAACAACTAGCGACCCAGTACTTC
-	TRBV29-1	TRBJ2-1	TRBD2	CSVGTSIDEQFF	TGCAGCGTTGGGACTAGCATCGATGAGCAGTTCTTC
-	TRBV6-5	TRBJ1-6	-	CASSYLDPRKNSALHF	TGTGCCAGCAGTTATCTGGACCCTCGTAAGAATTCAGCCCTCCACTTT
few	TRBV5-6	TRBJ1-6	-	CASSFPGTYSPLHF	TGTGCCAGCAGCTTTCCCGGGACCTATTCACCCCTCCACTTT
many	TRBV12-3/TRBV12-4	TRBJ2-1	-	CASSITGSYNEQFF	TGTGCCAGCAGTATAACAGGCTCCTACAATGAGCAGTTCTTC
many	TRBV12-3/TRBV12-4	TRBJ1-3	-	CASSRAGNTIYF	TGTGCCAGCAGTCGGGCTGGAAACACCATATATTTT
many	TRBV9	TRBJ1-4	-	CASSVGQIPTNEKLFF	TGTGCCAGCAGCGTAGGACAGATTCCAACTAATGAAAAACTGTTTTTT
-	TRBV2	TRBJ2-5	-	CASSEAGMGWQETQYF	TGTGCCAGCAGTGAAGCGGGGATGGGGTGGCAAGAGACCCAGTACTTC
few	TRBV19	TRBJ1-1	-	CASRFQGVEAFF	TGTGCCAGTAGGTTCCAAGGGGTTGAAGCTTTCTTT
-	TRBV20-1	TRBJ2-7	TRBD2	CSAHKGGRIAYEQYF	TGCAGTGCCCACAAAGGCGGGAGGATTGCCTACGAGCAGTACTTC
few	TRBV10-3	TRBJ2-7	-	CAISDGSSYEQYF	TGTGCCATCAGTGATGGGAGCTCCTACGAGCAGTACTTC
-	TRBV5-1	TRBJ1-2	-	CASSSGTYYGYTF	TGCGCCAGCAGTTCCGGGACCTATTATGGCTACACCTTC
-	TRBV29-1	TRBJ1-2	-	CSVVAGNYGYTF	TGCAGCGTTGTGGCCGGAAACTATGGCTACACCTTC
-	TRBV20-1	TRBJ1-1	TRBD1	CSASKGQQNTEAFF	TGCAGTGCTAGTAAGGGACAGCAGAACACTGAAGCTTTCTTT
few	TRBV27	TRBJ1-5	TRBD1	CAHRGNQPQHF	TGCGCGCACAGGGGAAATCAGCCCCAGCATTTT
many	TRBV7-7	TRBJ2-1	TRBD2	CASSLARWTSGERETYNEQFF	TGTGCCAGCAGCTTAGCCCGTTGGACTAGCGGAGAGAGGGAAACCTACAATGAGCAGTTCTTC
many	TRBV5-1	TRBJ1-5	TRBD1	CASSSGTANQPQHF	TGTGCCAGCAGTTCTGGGACAGCGAATCAGCCCCAGCATTTT
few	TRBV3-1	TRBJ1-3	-	CASSQDSRALLGNTIYF	TGTGCCAGCAGCCAAGATTCAAGGGCCCTCCTCGGAAACACCATATATTTT
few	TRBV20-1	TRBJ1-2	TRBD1	CSARLGRGQYGYTF	TGCAGTGCTAGATTGGGGAGGGGGCAGTATGGCTACACCTTC
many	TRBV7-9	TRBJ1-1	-	CASSTYREGGTEAFF	TGTGCCAGCAGCACCTACAGGGAAGGTGGCACTGAAGCTTTCTTT
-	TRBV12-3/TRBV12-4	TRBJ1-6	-	CASSFGPGGSYNSPLHF	TGTGCCAGCAGTTTCGGTCCGGGAGGATCCTATAATTCACCCCTCCACTTT
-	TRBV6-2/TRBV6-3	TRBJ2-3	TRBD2	CASSYLGLAGRDTQYF	TGTGCCAGCAGTTATTTGGGACTAGCGGGGAGAGATACGCAGTATTTT
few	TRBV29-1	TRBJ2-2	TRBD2	CSVLAGGNTGELFF	TGCAGCGTGCTAGCGGGGGGGAACACCGGGGAGCTGTTTTTT
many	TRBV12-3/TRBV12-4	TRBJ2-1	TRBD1	CASSLDRGLRNEQFF	TGTGCCAGCAGTTTAGACAGGGGGCTTAGGAATGAGCAGTTCTTC
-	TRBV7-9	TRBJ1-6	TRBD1	CASSLEDRRDSPLHF	TGTGCCAGCAGCTTAGAGGACAGGCGAGATTCACCCCTCCACTTT
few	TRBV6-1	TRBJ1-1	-	CATGATEAFF	TGTGCCACGGGGGCCACTGAAGCTTTCTTT
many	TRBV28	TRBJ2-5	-	CASRRAGYGETQYF	TGTGCCAGCAGGCGGGCGGGATATGGGGAGACCCAGTACTTC
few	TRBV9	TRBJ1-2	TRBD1	CASSVEGQGADGYTF	TGTGCCAGCAGCGTAGAGGGACAGGGGGCCGATGGCTACACCTTC
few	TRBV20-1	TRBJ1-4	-	CSARAPGEGVEEKLFF	TGCAGTGCTAGGGCCCCGGGGGAGGGAGTTGAGGAAAAACTGTTTTTT
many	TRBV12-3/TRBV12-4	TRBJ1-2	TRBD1	CASSLDGTGAGYTF	TGTGCCAGCAGTTTAGATGGGACAGGGGCTGGCTACACCTTC
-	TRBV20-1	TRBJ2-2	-	CSARRSAGELFF	TGCAGTGCTAGAAGGTCGGCCGGGGAGCTGTTTTTT
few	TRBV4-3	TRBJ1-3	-	CASSQADVENTIYF	TGCGCCAGCAGCCAAGCGGATGTAGAGAACACCATATATTTT
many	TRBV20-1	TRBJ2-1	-	CSARGRSGSGYEQFF	TGCAGTGCTAGAGGAAGGTCGGGGAGCGGCTATGAGCAGTTCTTC
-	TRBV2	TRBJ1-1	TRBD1	CAGRQGNTEAFF	TGTGCCGGGAGACAGGGTAACACTGAAGCTTTCTTT
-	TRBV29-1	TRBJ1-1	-	CSVDLQRGTEAFF	TGCAGCGTTGATCTACAGCGAGGTACTGAAGCTTTCTTT
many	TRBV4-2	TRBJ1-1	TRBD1	CASSHNTGGRNTEAFF	TGTGCCAGCAGCCATAACACAGGGGGCCGGAACACTGAAGCTTTCTTT
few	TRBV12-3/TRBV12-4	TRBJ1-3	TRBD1	CASSWTGGGNTIYF	TGTGCCAGCAGCTGGACAGGGGGGGGAAACACCATATATTTT
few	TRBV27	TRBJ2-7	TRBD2	CASSPGLASSYEQYF	TGTGCCAGCAGTCCGGGACTAGCGAGCTCCTACGAGCAGTACTTC
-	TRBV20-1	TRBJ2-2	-	CSARGEVNTGELFF	TGCAGTGCTAGAGGGGAGGTTAACACCGGGGAGCTGTTTTTT
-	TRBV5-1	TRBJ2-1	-	CASSPIQGSTQFF	TGCGCCAGCAGCCCTATCCAGGGCTCTACTCAGTTCTTC
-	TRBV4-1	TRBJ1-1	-	CASSRPGRKNTEAFF	TGCGCCAGCAGCCGGCCGGGACGCAAGAACACTGAAGCTTTCTTT